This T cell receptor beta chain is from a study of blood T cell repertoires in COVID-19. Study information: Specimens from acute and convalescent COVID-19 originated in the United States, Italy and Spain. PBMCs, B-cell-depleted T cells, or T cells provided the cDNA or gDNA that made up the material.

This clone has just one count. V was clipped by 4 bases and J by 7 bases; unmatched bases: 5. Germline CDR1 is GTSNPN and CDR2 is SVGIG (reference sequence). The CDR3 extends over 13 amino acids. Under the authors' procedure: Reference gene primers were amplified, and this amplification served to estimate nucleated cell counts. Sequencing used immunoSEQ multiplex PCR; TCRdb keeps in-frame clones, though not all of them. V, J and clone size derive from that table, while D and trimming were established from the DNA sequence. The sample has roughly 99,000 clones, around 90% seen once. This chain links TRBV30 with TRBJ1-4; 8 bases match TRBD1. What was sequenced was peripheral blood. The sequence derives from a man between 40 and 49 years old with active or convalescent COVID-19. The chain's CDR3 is CAWTRQGSEKLFF. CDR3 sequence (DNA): TGTGCCTGGACCCGACAGGGGAGTGAAAAACTGTTTTTT. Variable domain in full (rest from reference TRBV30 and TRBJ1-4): SQTIHQWPATLVQPVGSPLSLECTVEGTSNPNLYWYRQAAGRGLQLLFYSVGIGQISSEVPQNLSASRPQDRQFILSSKKLLLSDSGFYLCAWTRQGSEKLFFGSGTQLSVL.